A single sample is the source of the 11 T cell receptor beta chains below, sequenced in a study of patients and donors after allogeneic stem cell transplantation. TCRdb analysed the RT-PCR reads with MiXCR anew, one entry per CDR3 protein. Of tens of thousands of distinct CDR3 sequences listed, roughly 50% are singletons. Sequenced: blood, either unsorted or a sorted T cell fraction (not recorded which). Receptors originate from a human donor who was either an allogeneic HSCT recipient or a stem cell or donor lymphocyte infusion donor (not recorded which). It is not recorded whose cells these are; they may come from a transplant donor.

The chain carries TRBV4-3 and TRBJ1-6; D is unclear. V was shortened by 1 base and J by 0 bases, with 10 bases between the two germline ends. The CDR3 is 17 residues long. The germline gives CDR1 LGHNA, CDR2 YSLEER. This chain's CDR3 is CASSQVPLSSYNSPLHF. CDR3 sequence (DNA): TGCGCCAGCAGCCAAGTCCCCCTGAGCTCCTATAATTCACCCCTCCACTTT.

The CDR3 sequence: CASSQDLSGGETQYF. DNA for the CDR3: TGCGCCAGCAGCCAAGATCTTTCAGGTGGAGAGACCCAGTACTTC. The genes are TRBV4-3 and TRBJ2-5; no definite D call. Trimming took off 0 bases at V and 4 bases at J, with 12 bases between the two ends. CDR1 and CDR2 from the germline V gene are LGHNA and YSLEER. The CDR3 is 15 residues long.

The sample holds a few counts of this clonotype. The chain links TRBV4-2 to TRBJ1-2; unclear D gene. The CDR3 is 14 amino acids. The germline gives CDR1 LGHNA, CDR2 YNFKEQ. The germline V and J ends were trimmed by 2 bases and 9 bases, with 16 bases remaining between them. The CDR3 nucleotides are TGTGCCAGCAGCCAACTTTTCCGAAGTTTACGCTACACCTTC. Amino acid sequence: CASSQLFRSLRYTF.

V is TRBV5-5 and J is TRBJ1-1; D is unclear. In germline, CDR1 is SGHKS, CDR2 YYEKEE (reference sequence). There are 14 residues in the CDR3. V dropped 1 base and J dropped 5 bases, with 12 bases sitting between them. The CDR3 bases are TGTGCCAGCAGCTTGCCCAGGTACCTGACTGAAGCTTTCTTT. This translates into CASSLPRYLTEAFF.

This clonotype has more than one count but fewer than ten. J is TRBJ1-3 and V is TRBV11-2; D gene uncertain. Per the germline V gene, CDR1 is SGHAT and CDR2 is FQNNGV. This CDR3 has 12 residues. The V gene lost 1 base and the J gene lost 8 bases, with 6 bases spanning the gap. The CDR3 DNA reads TGTGCCAGCAGCTTAGGATCCCACACCATATATTTT. Residues: CASSLGSHTIYF.

This clonotype was seen a few times. The chain combines TRBV3-1 with TRBJ1-2, with D hard to call. The germline V and J ends were trimmed by 1 base and 2 bases, with 8 bases remaining between them. In germline, CDR1 is LGHDT, CDR2 YNNKEL (reference sequence). CDR3 length: 14 residues. CDR3: CASSQAPGNYGYTF. The CDR3 DNA reads TGTGCCAGCAGCCAAGCCCCAGGCAACTATGGCTACACCTTC.

The chain couples TRBV4-3 to TRBJ1-2; 9 bases fit TRBD1. Germline V gene data show CDR1 as LGHNA and CDR2 as YSLEER. This CDR3 contains 16 residues. The V gene end was trimmed by 0 bases and the J gene end by 6 bases; junction bases not matched to a gene: 8. CDR3 nucleotides: TGCGCCAGCAGCCAAGATTTCAACAGGGGGCGCGATGGCTACACCTTC. As protein: CASSQDFNRGRDGYTF.

A few counts support this clonotype. V gene TRBV6-6 combines with J gene TRBJ1-3; unclear D gene. The CDR3 length is 14 residues. Germline assignment: CDR1 MNHNY and CDR2 SVGAGI (reference sequence). The ends were cut back, 0 bases at V and 8 bases at J, with 11 bases in the middle. In nucleotides, the CDR3 is TGTGCCAGCAGTTACTCGACACCGCCCGACACCATATATTTT. This sequence encodes CASSYSTPPDTIYF.

The chain carries TRBV12-3 or TRBV12-4 and TRBJ1-5, with unresolved D. The germline V and J ends were trimmed by 6 bases and 4 bases, with 13 bases remaining between them. The CDR3 has 14 amino acids. The CDR3 bases are TGTGCCAGCAGCTTCGGACGGGTGAATCAGCCCCAGCATTTT. Amino acid sequence: CASSFGRVNQPQHF.

This clonotype was detected a few times. The chain couples TRBV10-3 to TRBJ1-2, with a tentative D call TRBD1 (5 bases). With 0 bases removed from V and 2 bases from J, the gap between germline ends came to 7 bases. Per the germline V gene, CDR1 is ENHRY and CDR2 is SYGVKD. This CDR3 is 14 amino acids long. This chain's CDR3 is CAISESQGNYGYTF. CDR3 sequence (DNA): TGTGCCATCAGTGAGTCTCAGGGAAACTATGGCTACACCTTC.

In this sample, this clonotype turned up a few times. The V call is TRBV29-1, the J call TRBJ1-1; D is uncertain. This CDR3 has 12 residues. Germline V lookup: CDR1 SQVTM, CDR2 ANQGSEA. V dropped 0 bases and J dropped 1 base, with 3 bases sitting between them. Here the CDR3 reads CSVEEKNTEAFF. The CDR3 coding sequence is TGCAGCGTTGAAGAAAAGAACACTGAAGCTTTCTTT. The full variable domain, its missing parts supplied by reference TRBV29-1 and TRBJ1-1, is SAVISQKPSRDICQRGTSLTIQCQVDSQVTMMFWYRQQPGQSLTLIATANQGSEATYESGFVIDKFPISRPNLTFSTLTVSNMSPEDSSIYLCSVEEKNTEAFFGQGTRLTVV.